The next 16 T cell receptor beta chains were all read from a single sample in a study of cytomegalovirus exposure and HLA in healthy donors (dated by TCRdb to the late 2010s). The library was obtained by the immunoSEQ multiplex PCR assay. For the multiplex PCR, a mixture combining 60 forward primers for TCR Vbeta segments and 13 reverse primers for TCR Jbeta segments was used. The table was pulled from immuneACCESS by TCRdb, which kept in-frame rearrangements only. Such tables lose some clones; where checked, under half of the loss comes from unresolved V genes, and the rest has no known cause. This sample's clone table shows approximately 130,000 clones. Of the sample, roughly 2% is held by the ten largest clones. The source material was PBMCs. The receptors originated from a woman aged 60-75 years in good health and CMV-seronegative.

The gene calls are TRBV4-1 and TRBJ2-5; D is undetermined. Trimming cost V 4 bases and J 0 bases, with 15 bases left between them. The CDR3 runs 16 residues. Germline CDR1 and CDR2: MGHRA and YSYEKL. DNA for the CDR3: TGCGCCAGCAGCCCCCTCAGTCTTACGTACCAAGAGACCCAGTACTTC. This translates into CASSPLSLTYQETQYF.

The chain employs TRBV29-1 and TRBJ2-3, with D perhaps TRBD2 (5 bases). Trimming cost V 7 bases and J 1 base, with 21 bases left between them. From germline, CDR1 is SQVTM and CDR2 ANQGSEA. The CDR3 sequence is 16 residues long. The CDR3 bases are TGCAGCGACCACCCTACCCTCAAGCGGCGCACAGATACGCAGTATTTT. Translation gives CSDHPTLKRRTDTQYF.

This chain connects TRBV28 to TRBJ2-6, with 7 bases that match TRBD1. The junction had 9 bases not matched to a gene; V was cut back by 7 bases and J by 0 bases. The CDR3 spans 17 residues. Germline CDR1 MDHEN, CDR2 SYDVKM. In DNA, the CDR3 is TGTGCCAGCAAATTGGACAGGACGAGCTCTGGGGCCAACGTCCTGACTTTC. The encoded protein is CASKLDRTSSGANVLTF.

The chain links TRBV7-9 to TRBJ2-1; no clear D. Germline CDR1 and CDR2: SEHNR and FQNEAQ (reference sequence). Trimming left V 1 base short and J 6 bases short, with 13 bases between. This CDR3 is built from 15 residues. The CDR3 here is CASSLVLGQFNEQFF. As DNA, the CDR3 is TGTGCCAGCAGCTTAGTGCTGGGCCAGTTCAATGAGCAGTTCTTC.

The chain joins TRBV27 to TRBJ2-3, with TRBD2 matching over 9 bases. CDR3 length: 16 residues. Germline V gene lookup returns CDR1 MNHEY and CDR2 SMNVEV (reference sequence). With 2 bases clipped from V and 3 bases from J, the junction kept 6 bases outside the gene matches. CDR3 nucleotide sequence: TGTGCCAGCAGTTTACGTAGCGGGAGCCGGACAGATACGCAGTATTTT. Its translation: CASSLRSGSRTDTQYF.

This chain uses TRBV10-3 with TRBJ1-3; tentative D call: TRBD1 (6 bases). The germline V and J ends were trimmed by 2 bases and 0 bases, with 14 bases remaining between them. This CDR3 comprises 17 residues. Germline-derived CDR1 and CDR2 are ENHRY and SYGVKD. CDR3 bases: TGTGCCATCAGTGAGGCGGGGGCAGGATTCTCTGGAAACACCATATATTTT. This sequence encodes CAISEAGAGFSGNTIYF.

The V gene is TRBV21-1, the J gene TRBJ2-7; the D call in the table, TRBD2, was not verified against the DNA. TRBV21-1 is reported as a pseudogene. This CDR3 has 18 residues. The chain's CDR3 is CASSKQSKGLAGAHEQYF. The CDR3 bases are TGTGCCAGCAGCAAACAAAGTAAAGGCCTAGCGGGGGCCCACGAGCAGTACTTC.

The chain couples TRBV18 to TRBJ1-1, with a weak D call TRBD1 (5 bases). Trimming cost V 5 bases and J 1 base, with 8 bases left between them. The CDR3 spans 13 residues. Germline V gives CDR1 KGHSH, CDR2 LQKENI. CDR3 region: CASSEGQNTEAFF. DNA for the CDR3: TGTGCCAGCTCAGAAGGACAGAACACTGAAGCTTTCTTT.

The chain is built from TRBV28 and TRBJ1-1, with D possibly being TRBD1 (6 bases). This CDR3 is built from 14 residues. CDR1 MDHEN and CDR2 SYDVKM come from the germline V gene. V lost 1 base and J lost 6, with 12 bases in between. The CDR3 DNA sequence: TGTGCCAGCAGTTTATTTCAACGGACAGCTGAAGCTTTCTTT. Translating it yields CASSLFQRTAEAFF.

This chain connects TRBV19 to TRBJ1-4, with D uncertain. There are 11 residues in the CDR3. Looked up from germline, CDR1 is LNHDA and CDR2 is SQIVND (reference sequence). V dropped 8 bases and J dropped 8 bases, with 9 bases sitting between them. CDR3 bases: TGTGCCAGTGCAGAGAGGGAAAAACTGTTTTTT. It translates to CASAEREKLFF.

The CDR3 sequence: CASSTQGEGAYNYGYTF. The DNA for the CDR3 is TGTGCCAGCAGCACACAGGGGGAAGGAGCTTATAACTATGGCTACACCTTC. The chain is built from TRBV13 and TRBJ1-2; 8 bases are a match to TRBD1. Germline CDR1 reads PRHDT; CDR2 reads FYEKMQ (reference sequence). Unmatched junction bases numbered 12, after V lost 5 bases and J lost 1 base. The CDR3 is 17 residues long.

The chain combines TRBV5-1 with TRBJ1-1; the D gene is possibly TRBD1 (5 bases). The germline CDR1 and CDR2 sequences are SGHRS and YFSETQ. V was trimmed by 2 bases and J by 1 base, leaving 9 bases between them. The CDR3 runs 14 residues. CDR3 DNA: TGCGCCAGCAGCTTACATCAGGGGAACACTGAAGCTTTCTTT. This encodes CASSLHQGNTEAFF.

V gene TRBV28 combines with J gene TRBJ2-1; 13 bases map to TRBD2. This CDR3 is built from 15 residues. Germline CDR1 and CDR2: MDHEN and SYDVKM. V dropped 7 bases and J dropped 7; count of bases not matched to a gene: 7. The CDR3 DNA is TGTGCCAGCACTAGAGGGACTAGCGGGATGAATGAGCAGTTCTTC. This translates into CASTRGTSGMNEQFF.

The chain's CDR3 is CAWSPRGYYGYTF. The CDR3 DNA reads as TGTGCCTGGAGTCCCCGGGGGTACTATGGCTACACCTTC. The chain is built from TRBV30 and TRBJ1-2; a possible D gene is TRBD1 (5 bases). The CDR3 extends over 13 amino acids. V was cut by 2 bases and J by 3 bases, with 10 bases left in between. From germline, CDR1 is GTSNPN and CDR2 SVGIG (reference sequence).

The V and J genes are TRBV11-1 and TRBJ2-1; 7 bases are a match to TRBD1. The CDR3 spans 12 residues. Germline V gene sequence: CDR1 SGHAT, CDR2 FQDESV (reference sequence). V lost 5 bases, J lost 9 bases, and 4 bases stayed unmatched. The CDR3 sequence is CASSTRGSEQFF. CDR3 DNA: TGTGCCAGCAGCACCAGGGGGAGTGAGCAGTTCTTC. The whole variable domain, filled in from reference TRBV11-1 and TRBJ2-1, reads EAEVAQSPRYKITEKSQAVAFWCDPISGHATLYWYRQILGQGPELLVQFQDESVVDDSQLPKDRFSAERLKGVDSTLKIQPAELGDSAMYLCASSTRGSEQFFGPGTRLTVL.

The CDR3: CASSGGPPGHDNQPQHF. CDR3 nucleotide sequence: TGTGCCAGCAGTGGAGGACCGCCGGGACACGACAATCAGCCCCAGCATTTT. The chain employs TRBV6-1 and TRBJ1-5; D perhaps matches TRBD1 (6 bases). Per the germline V gene, CDR1 is MNHNS and CDR2 is SASEGT. The V gene lost 4 bases and the J gene lost 3 bases, with 19 bases spanning the gap. This CDR3 spans 17 amino acids.